This T cell receptor beta chain originates from a study of CD8+CD57+ T cells in acquired aplastic anemia. Whole-study findings and limits: Common to patients and controls were twenty-nine CD8+ CDR3 sequences.

Trimming cost V 5 bases and J 1 base, with 11 bases left between them. The CDR3 is 14 amino acids. The germline gives CDR1 MGHDK, CDR2 SYGVNS. This clonotype was seen more than once but under ten times. The target antigen is unknown. The use of genomic DNA as template underpinned the TCR beta VDJ and CDR3 profiling. TCRdb fed the reads into MiXCR, producing one record per CDR3 protein. The sample has about 470,000 distinct CDR3 sequences, around 30% seen once. Sequenced patients had shown CD8+CD57+ cell expansion by flow cytometry. The clonotype was recovered from a human donor with aplastic anemia. The specimen sequenced was sorted CD4+, CD8+, or CD8+CD57+ T cells (not recorded which) from PBMCs. The chain carries TRBV25-1 and TRBJ1-2; D might be TRBD1 (6 bases). CDR3: CASSSPGHNYGYTF. The CDR3 coding sequence is TGTGCCAGCAGTTCCCCGGGACATAACTATGGCTACACCTTC.